The source of this TCR beta chain is a study of patients and donors after allogeneic stem cell transplantation. The germline V gene encodes CDR1 MNHEY and CDR2 SVGEGT. The CDR3 runs 15 residues. Losses at the gene ends were 7 bases for V and 2 bases for J; bases not matched to a gene: 11. TCRdb analysed the RT-PCR reads with MiXCR anew, one entry per CDR3 protein. The sample has 410,000 or so distinct CDR3 sequences, approximately 16% seen once; the top ten hold less than 8.5%. Sequenced: blood, either unsorted or a sorted T cell fraction (not recorded which). The TCR originated in a human donor who was either an allogeneic HSCT recipient or a stem cell or donor lymphocyte infusion donor (not recorded which). It is not recorded whose cells these are; they may come from a transplant donor. The chain has TRBV6-2 or TRBV6-3 and TRBJ2-7; the match to TRBD2 covers 7 bases. The CDR3 DNA is TGTGCCAGCACCGAATCGCCCAGCGGGACCTACGAGCAGTACTTC. It is translated as CASTESPSGTYEQYF.